Below, one T cell receptor (beta chain) is given with its context. Its binding antigen is unknown. No quality values exist for individual bases; no much larger clone is one base distant. The sample belongs to a study of breast tumors, draining lymph nodes, adjacent tissues (TCRdb year 2016). Study-level background: TCR beta repertoires were compared across tumor, adjacent nontumor tissue and axillary lymph nodes obtained from breast cancer patients. In human breast cancer, the study set out to evaluate how tumor, surrounding tissue and draining lymph node repertoires relate to one another and whether T cells may move between these sites. What the research found in general, with its limitations: The conclusion that tumor T cells originate in lymph nodes was presented as consistent with a hypothesis rather than as directly demonstrated. The data were judged consistent with most tumor T cells deriving from the lymph node and then expanding within tumor tissue. Tumor and nontumor tissue repertoires were found to be significantly more similar in luminal-like than in basal-like breast cancer. T-cell repertoire diversity in tumors was found to be lower than in lymph nodes but higher than in nontumor tissue, and preferential V and J gene usage was observed.

Lymph node samples were obtained from the axillary draining lymph nodes of breast cancer patients. Reads for this sample came from an Illumina HiSeq 2000. TCR beta chain libraries were generated through multiplex PCR amplification. The amplified TCR beta chain products were analyzed by high-throughput sequencing. TCRdb took the public reads, trimmed them with fastp at Q25, ran MiXCR for clone calling and kept in-frame beta chains. When rows share a CDR3 protein, they turn into one entry using the most common DNA and genes. The sample table records about 230,000 distinct CDR3 sequences; roughly 32% of these occur just once. The ten most abundant clones make up about 1.4% of the sample. V gives up 0 bases and J gives up 1 base, and the segment between their germline ends measures 8 bases. The CDR3 spans 15 residues, from the cysteine through the phenylalanine. CDR3 DNA is the only sequence kept; it has 45 bases, read in frame from the first base. CDR1 and CDR2 are read off the germline V gene (reference sequence) as SGHNT and YYREEE.

The receptor chain draws on TRBV5-4 and TRBJ2-1, with no confidently assigned D gene. Input material: axillary lymph node tissue. This TCR was sampled from a female donor with breast cancer. Some clones in this sample may be carry-over from other donors' samples. The CDR3 amino acid sequence is: CASSLEGLSYNEQFF. In nucleotide form, the sequence is TGTGCCAGCAGCTTGGAAGGTTTATCCTACAATGAGCAGTTCTTC.